This T cell receptor (beta chain) was documented in a study of T cells after yellow fever vaccination. Study details: With SMART-Seq v4 Ultra Low Input, the fractions containing low cell numbers were prepared.

TCRdb re-analysed the 5' RACE reads in MiXCR, keeping a single row per CDR3 protein. Here the sample spans around 73,000 distinct CDR3 sequences, around 7.7% being singletons. Trimming cost V 3 bases and J 3 bases, with 12 bases left between them. This CDR3 has 15 residues. Looked up from germline, CDR1 is LNHNV and CDR2 is YYDKDF (reference sequence). This clonotype was detected many times. This sequence was found in a man aged 30-40 years who received the YFV17D yellow fever vaccine. The chain combines TRBV15 with TRBJ1-5, with D tentatively TRBD1 (5 bases). The input for sequencing was CD8+ T cells sorted from PBMCs, taken on the day of the yellow fever booster vaccination. This chain's CDR3 is CATSSSTANNQPQHF. The DNA of the CDR3 is TGTGCCACCAGCAGTTCGACAGCGAACAATCAGCCCCAGCATTTT.